This paragraph reports one T cell receptor beta chain. Per germline, CDR1 MGHRA and CDR2 YSYEKL. The CDR3 spans 16 residues. V shed 0 bases and J shed 3 bases, with 14 bases lying between them. In the sorted-subset replicate PCRs, around 0.2 ug DNA, tens of thousands of T cell genomes, was used. The authors' processing: In the immunoSEQ data, sequences were junction-only and lacked quality scores, so filtering differed. Using immunoSEQ multiplex PCR, the repertoire was profiled, and TCRdb retains in-frame clones only, with some absent. D and trimming come from the DNA, and the V and J calls and clone size come from that table. The sample yields 2 million to 2.5 million clones, approximately 94% seen once. This sample is drawn from a study of shared clonotypes between healthy human individuals. Naive CD8 cells, CD45RO-negative and positively selected for CCR7, excluded terminally differentiated effector memory CD45RA+ cells.

The specimen was naive CD8+ T cells sorted from blood. V gene TRBV4-1 combines with J gene TRBJ1-1, with D perhaps TRBD1 (5 bases). This TCR derives from a man aged 18 to 35 in good health. CDR3 coding DNA: TGCGCCAGCAGCCAAGACAGGGCAGGGACCTACACTGAAGCTTTCTTT. Its translation: CASSQDRAGTYTEAFF.